This TCR beta chain was recovered during a study of blood T cell repertoires in COVID-19. Study information: The United States, Italy and Spain supplied acute and convalescent COVID-19 samples. T cells, B-cell-depleted T cells, or PBMCs provided the cDNA or gDNA that served as material.

The length of the CDR3 is 15 residues. Trimming cost V 0 bases and J 4 bases; bases outside gene matches: 6. CDR1 is SGHRS and CDR2 is YFSETQ in the germline V gene. Authors' data handling: Amplifying reference gene primers gave estimates of nucleated cell counts. The method was immunoSEQ multiplex PCR; TCRdb's version includes in-frame clones alone and lacks a portion of them. V, J and clone size were drawn from that table, and D and trimming were deduced from the DNA. The sample has about 210,000 clones, roughly 85% seen once. The chain is built from TRBV5-1 and TRBJ1-1; TRBD1 aligns across 7 bases. What was sequenced was peripheral blood. This clonotype originated in a woman in her 40s with active or convalescent COVID-19. The DNA of the CDR3 is TGCGCCAGCAGCTTGGCCGGAACAGGGGCCACTGAAGCTTTCTTT. Its protein product is CASSLAGTGATEAFF.